The sequence of this T cell receptor beta chain was determined in a study of T cell repertoires in cytomegalovirus infection. Whole-study findings and limits: The study found HLA-C-restricted CMV-specific TCR beta clonotypes dominating the ex vivo response.

Turning to this clonotype: Its antigen is as yet unknown. Since the CDR3 does not end with the conserved phenylalanine or tryptophan, this likely comes from a read error.

One entry per CDR3 protein results from TCRdb running MiXCR on the reads. The profile shows around 250,000 distinct CDR3 sequences, about a sixth of them singletons. Germline V gene lookup returns CDR1 MGHDK and CDR2 SYGVNS. V dropped 5 bases and J dropped 5 bases, with 10 bases sitting between them. This CDR3 spans 13 amino acids. Sample: CD8+ T cells from PBMCs. This chain connects TRBV25-1 to TRBJ1-5, with a possible D match to TRBD1 (5 bases). This TCR came from a human donor in good health (CMV status not recorded). Some clones in this sample may be carry-over from other donors' samples. CDR3 in DNA: TGTGCCAGCAGTCCAGGGATAGATCAGCCCCAGCATTCT. It encodes CASSPGIDQPQHS.